Listed below are T cell receptor beta chains from one sample, sequenced in a study of blood T cell repertoires in COVID-19. The protocol was immunoSEQ multiplex PCR, while the TCRdb copy is restricted to in-frame clones and leaves out a portion. The repertoire includes just over 250,000 clones, 75% to 95% of them detected once, and 2.5% to 3% sits in the top ten. The sequenced sample was peripheral blood. Receptors originate from a person between 18 and 30 years old with COVID-19, enrolled during active disease. The CDR3 runs from the conserved cysteine through the conserved F or W. The order of the fields is V gene, D gene, clone size, J gene, CDR3 DNA, CDR3 protein. The D gene is left open where the match is weak. Expanded clones get a size class; other rows say once, few or many, or leave the size out.

TRBV9	TRBD1	NA	TRBJ1-6	TGTGCCAGCAGCGCGTTTACAGGGGTCGATTCACCCCTCCACTTT	CASSAFTGVDSPLHF
TRBV2	NA	few	TRBJ1-6	TGTGCCAGCAGTGAGGAGGTTGATTCACCCCTCCACTTT	CASSEEVDSPLHF
TRBV7-8	NA	NA	TRBJ2-7	TGTGCCAGCAGCTTACTCGCGATCTCCTACGAGCAGTACTTC	CASSLLAISYEQYF
TRBV27	NA	NA	TRBJ1-5	TGTGCCAGCAGTTATCGGTCCCATCAGCCCCAGCATTTT	CASSYRSHQPQHF
TRBV11-2	NA	NA	TRBJ2-7	TGTGCCAGCAGCCGGGGAGGGGGGGCTTCTTACTACGAGCAGTACTTC	CASSRGGGASYYEQYF
TRBV2	NA	NA	TRBJ1-1	TGTGCCAGCAAAAGAGTGAACACTGAAGCTTTCTTT	CASKRVNTEAFF
TRBV28	TRBD1	NA	TRBJ2-3	TGTGCCAGCAGTTCCTCGGGACAGACCACAGATACGCAGTATTTT	CASSSSGQTTDTQYF
TRBV5-1	NA	NA	TRBJ2-3	TGCGCCAGCGGGGAGATGGGAGATACGCAGTATTTT	CASGEMGDTQYF
TRBV9	NA	once	TRBJ2-7	TGTGCCAGCAGCCATGACAGAACAGCTAGGAACTACGAGCAGTACTTC	CASSHDRTARNYEQYF
TRBV4-1	NA	NA	TRBJ2-3	TGCGCCAGCAGCCCGAGGATATCGGGAGAAGGAGATACGCAGTATTTT	CASSPRISGEGDTQYF
TRBV7-3	TRBD2	NA	TRBJ2-2	TGTGCCAGCAGTAGGTCAGGACTAGCAGAAACCGGGGAGCTGTTTTTT	CASSRSGLAETGELFF
TRBV7-9	TRBD1	NA	TRBJ1-1	TGTGCCAGCAGCCGACAGGGGTCGGAAGAAGCTTTCTTT	CASSRQGSEEAFF
TRBV7-9	TRBD2	NA	TRBJ2-7	TGTGCCAGCAGCAAACTAGCGGGAGGGCCTTCGGGCTACGAGCAGTACTTC	CASSKLAGGPSGYEQYF
TRBV5-6	NA	NA	TRBJ2-7	TGTGCCAGCAGCTTCTTCGCTAGCAGCTCCGAGCAGTACTTC	CASSFFASSSEQYF
TRBV2	TRBD2	NA	TRBJ2-1	TGTGCCAGCGCCGGACTAGCGGATGAGCAGTTCTTC	CASAGLADEQFF
TRBV4-1	TRBD1	NA	TRBJ2-7	TGCGCCAGCAGCCATCCGGACAGGGCCCTCGGCGAGCAGTACTTC	CASSHPDRALGEQYF
TRBV4-3	NA	NA	TRBJ1-2	TGCGCCAGCAGCCAAGAGATCGGGAAGCTCTATGGCTACACCTTC	CASSQEIGKLYGYTF
TRBV11-2	TRBD2	NA	TRBJ2-5	TGTGCCAGCCTCGCGGGGGGCGAGACCCAGTACTTC	CASLAGGETQYF
TRBV24-1	TRBD1	NA	TRBJ1-5	TGTGCCACCAGTGACTCGGGACAGAAGAATCAGCCCCAGCATTTT	CATSDSGQKNQPQHF
TRBV27	NA	NA	TRBJ2-1	TGTGCCAGCAGTTTCGGAGGGTCTACCTACAATGAGCAGTTCTTC	CASSFGGSTYNEQFF
TRBV9	NA	once	TRBJ1-4	TGTGCCAGCAGCGTAGAAGCCTTCGATGAAAAACTGTTTTTT	CASSVEAFDEKLFF
TRBV6-6	TRBD1	once	TRBJ2-1	TGTGCCAGCATTAGGGACAGGAGAACCCATGAGCAGTTCTTC	CASIRDRRTHEQFF
TRBV5-1	NA	NA	TRBJ1-2	TGCGCCAGCCGACTGGAAGCTAACTATGGCTACACCTTC	CASRLEANYGYTF
TRBV23-1	TRBD1	few	TRBJ2-2	TGCGCCAGCAGTCTAACAGAGAGACAGGGGAACACCGGGGAGCTGTTTTTT	CASSLTERQGNTGELFF
TRBV30	TRBD1	NA	TRBJ1-4	TGTGCCTGGACGCGACAGGGGGCGGAAAAACTGTTTTTT	CAWTRQGAEKLFF
TRBV7-9	TRBD1	once	TRBJ1-2	TGTGCCAGCAGCCCGGGACAGGGTAATGGCTACACCTTC	CASSPGQGNGYTF
TRBV28	NA	NA	TRBJ1-5	TGTGCCAGCAGCATACAGGCTAGCAATCAGCCCCAGCATTTT	CASSIQASNQPQHF
TRBV7-9	NA	NA	TRBJ2-7	TGTGCCAGCAGCTATAGCGGAGCAATTTACGAGCAGTACTTC	CASSYSGAIYEQYF
TRBV28	TRBD1	NA	TRBJ1-1	TGTGCCAGCAGCAATGACAGGGGGCTTGGCTCTTCTGAAGCTTTCTTT	CASSNDRGLGSSEAFF
TRBV29-1	TRBD1	NA	TRBJ2-7	TGCAGCGCAGGGGCCGGGACAGGGGCCTACGAGCAGTACTTC	CSAGAGTGAYEQYF
TRBV3-1/TRBV3-2	TRBD2	once	TRBJ2-4	TGTGCCAGCAGCCAAGAGCGGGGGGCACAGTACTTC	CASSQERGAQYF
TRBV5-4	NA	NA	TRBJ1-1	TGTGCCAGCAGCCCCCGACGGGAACGTGCGGGGAACACTGAAGCTTTCTTT	CASSPRRERAGNTEAFF
TRBV27	NA	NA	TRBJ2-3	TGTGCCAGCAGAATGAGAGATACGCAGTATTTT	CASRMRDTQYF
TRBV2	NA	NA	TRBJ2-5	TGTGCCAGCACTCGTCAAGAGACCCAGTACTTC	CASTRQETQYF
TRBV3-1/TRBV3-2	TRBD1	NA	TRBJ1-1	TGTGCCAGCAGATTAGGACAGGGGGGGGTGAACACTGAAGCTTTCTTT	CASRLGQGGVNTEAFF
TRBV27	TRBD2	NA	TRBJ2-1	TGTGCCAGCAAAAGGAAAGGACTAGCGGAATTAAGCTCCTACAATGAGCAGTTCTTC	CASKRKGLAELSSYNEQFF
TRBV11-2	TRBD2	NA	TRBJ2-1	TGTGCCAGCAGCATACTAGCGGGTGAGCAGTTCTTC	CASSILAGEQFF
TRBV24-1	TRBD1	NA	TRBJ2-2	TGTGCCACCAGTGAGACAGGGGGGACCGGGGAGCTGTTTTTT	CATSETGGTGELFF
TRBV7-2	TRBD1	NA	TRBJ1-3	TGTGCCAGCAGCAGGACAGGCCCCGGCACCATATATTTT	CASSRTGPGTIYF
TRBV27	NA	NA	TRBJ1-6	TGTGCCAGCAGCTCTTATATCGGGGGGTCGAATTCACCCCTCCACTTT	CASSSYIGGSNSPLHF